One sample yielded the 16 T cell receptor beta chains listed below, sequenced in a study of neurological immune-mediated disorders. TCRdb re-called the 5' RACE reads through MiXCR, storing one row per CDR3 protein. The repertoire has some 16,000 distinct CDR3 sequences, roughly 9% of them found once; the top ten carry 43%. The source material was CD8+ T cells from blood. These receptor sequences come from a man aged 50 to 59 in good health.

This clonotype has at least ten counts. The CDR3, as DNA: TGTGCCAGCAGCCCGGGACCCCAATGGGGGGAGCAGTTCTTC. Translating gives CASSPGPQWGEQFF. This chain joins TRBV6-5 and TRBJ2-1, with D tentatively TRBD1 or TRBD2 (5 bases each). The germline V and J ends were trimmed by 6 bases and 10 bases, with 19 bases remaining between them. This CDR3 has 14 residues. Germline values: CDR1 MNHEY, CDR2 SVGAGI.

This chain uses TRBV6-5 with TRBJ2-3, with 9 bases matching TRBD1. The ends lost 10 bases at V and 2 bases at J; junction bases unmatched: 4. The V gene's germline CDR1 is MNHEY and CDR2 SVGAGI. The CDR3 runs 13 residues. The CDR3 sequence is CATGQGITDTQYF. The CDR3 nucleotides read TGTGCCACCGGACAGGGGATCACAGATACGCAGTATTTT.

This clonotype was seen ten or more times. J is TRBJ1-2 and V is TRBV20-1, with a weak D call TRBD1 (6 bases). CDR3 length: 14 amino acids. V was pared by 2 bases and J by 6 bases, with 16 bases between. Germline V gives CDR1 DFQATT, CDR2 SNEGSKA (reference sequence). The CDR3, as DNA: TGCAGTGCTAGACGCCTACAGGGTTCAGATGGCTACACCTTC. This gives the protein CSARRLQGSDGYTF.

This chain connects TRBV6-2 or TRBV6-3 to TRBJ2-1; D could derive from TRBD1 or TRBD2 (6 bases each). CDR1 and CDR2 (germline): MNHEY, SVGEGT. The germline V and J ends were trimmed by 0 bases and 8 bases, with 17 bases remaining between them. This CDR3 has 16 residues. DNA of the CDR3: TGTGCCAGCAGTTACTCAGCCCACCTGGGGGGCGATGAGCAGTTCTTC. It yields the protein CASSYSAHLGGDEQFF.

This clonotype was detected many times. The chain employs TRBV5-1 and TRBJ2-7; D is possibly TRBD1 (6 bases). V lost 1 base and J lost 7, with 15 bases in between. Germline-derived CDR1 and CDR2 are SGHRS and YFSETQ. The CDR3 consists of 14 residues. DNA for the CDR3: TGCGCCAGCAGCTTGAACAGGGCACCCCAAGAGCAGTACTTC. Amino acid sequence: CASSLNRAPQEQYF. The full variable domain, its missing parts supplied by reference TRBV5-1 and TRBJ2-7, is KAGVTQTPRYLIKTRGQQVTLSCSPISGHRSVSWYQQTPGQGLQFLFEYFSETQRNKGNFPGRFSGRQFSNSRSEMNVSTLELGDSALYLCASSLNRAPQEQYFGPGTRLTVT.

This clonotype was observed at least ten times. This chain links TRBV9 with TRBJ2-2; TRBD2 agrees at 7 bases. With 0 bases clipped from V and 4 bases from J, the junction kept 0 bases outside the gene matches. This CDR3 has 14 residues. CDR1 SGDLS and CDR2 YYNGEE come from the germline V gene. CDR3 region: CASSVGGGTGELFF. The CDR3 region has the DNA TGTGCCAGCAGCGTAGGGGGGGGCACCGGGGAGCTGTTTTTT.

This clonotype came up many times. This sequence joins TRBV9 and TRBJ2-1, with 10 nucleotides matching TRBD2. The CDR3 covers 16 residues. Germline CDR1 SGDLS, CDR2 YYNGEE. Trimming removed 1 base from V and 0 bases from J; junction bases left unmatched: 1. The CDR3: CASSVIAGGSYNEQFF. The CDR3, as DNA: TGTGCCAGCAGCGTAATAGCGGGAGGCTCCTACAATGAGCAGTTCTTC. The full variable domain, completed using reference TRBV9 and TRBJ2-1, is DSGVTQTPKHLITATGQRVTLRCSPRSGDLSVYWYQQSLDQGLQFLIQYYNGEERAKGNILERFSAQQFPDLHSELNLSSLELGDSALYFCASSVIAGGSYNEQFFGPGTRLTVL.

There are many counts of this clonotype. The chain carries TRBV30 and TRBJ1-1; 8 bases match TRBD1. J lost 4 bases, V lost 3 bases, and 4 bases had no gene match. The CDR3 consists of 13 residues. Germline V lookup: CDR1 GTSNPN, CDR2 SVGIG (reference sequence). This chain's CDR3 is CAWSVQGVTEAFF. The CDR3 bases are TGTGCCTGGAGCGTACAGGGGGTCACTGAAGCTTTCTTT.

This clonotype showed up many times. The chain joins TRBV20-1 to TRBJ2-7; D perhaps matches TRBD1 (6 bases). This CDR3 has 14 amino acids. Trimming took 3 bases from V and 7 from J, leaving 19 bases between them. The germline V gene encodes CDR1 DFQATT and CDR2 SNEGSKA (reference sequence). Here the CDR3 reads CSASQAGEMSEQYF. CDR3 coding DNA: TGCAGTGCTAGTCAGGCAGGGGAAATGAGTGAGCAGTACTTC.

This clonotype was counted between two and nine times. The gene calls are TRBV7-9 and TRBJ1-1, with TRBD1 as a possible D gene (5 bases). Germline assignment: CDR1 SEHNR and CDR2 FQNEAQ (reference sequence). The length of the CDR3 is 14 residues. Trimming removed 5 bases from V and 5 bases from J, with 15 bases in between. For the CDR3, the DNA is TGTGCCAGCAGCAACCGGGACGGTGGGACTGAAGCTTTCTTT. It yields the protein CASSNRDGGTEAFF.

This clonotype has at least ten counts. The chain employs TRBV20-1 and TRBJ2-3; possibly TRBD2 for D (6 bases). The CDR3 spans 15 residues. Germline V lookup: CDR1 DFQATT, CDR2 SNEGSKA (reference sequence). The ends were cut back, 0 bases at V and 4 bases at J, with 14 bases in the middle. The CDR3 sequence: CSARDLGGNADTQYF. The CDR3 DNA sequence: TGCAGTGCTAGAGATCTTGGCGGGAACGCAGATACGCAGTATTTT.

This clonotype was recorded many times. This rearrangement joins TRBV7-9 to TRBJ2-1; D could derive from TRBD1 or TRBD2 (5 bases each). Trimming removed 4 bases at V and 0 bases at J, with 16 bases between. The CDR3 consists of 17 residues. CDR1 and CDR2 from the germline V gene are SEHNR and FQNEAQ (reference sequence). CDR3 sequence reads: CASSSLSAGSSYNEQFF. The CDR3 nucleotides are TGTGCCAGCAGCTCCCTTTCGGCAGGGAGCTCCTACAATGAGCAGTTCTTC.

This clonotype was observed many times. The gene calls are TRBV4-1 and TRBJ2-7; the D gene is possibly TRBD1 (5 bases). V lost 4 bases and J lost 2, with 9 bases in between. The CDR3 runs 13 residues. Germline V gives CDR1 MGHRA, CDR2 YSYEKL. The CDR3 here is CASSRGFTYEQYF. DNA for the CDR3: TGCGCCAGCAGCCGGGGCTTTACCTACGAGCAGTACTTC.

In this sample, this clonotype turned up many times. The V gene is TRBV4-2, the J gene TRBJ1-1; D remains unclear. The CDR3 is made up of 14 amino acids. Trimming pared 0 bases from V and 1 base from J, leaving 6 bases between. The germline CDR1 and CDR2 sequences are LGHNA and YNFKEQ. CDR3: CASSQDLGNTEAFF. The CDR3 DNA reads TGTGCCAGCAGCCAAGATTTGGGGAACACTGAAGCTTTCTTT.

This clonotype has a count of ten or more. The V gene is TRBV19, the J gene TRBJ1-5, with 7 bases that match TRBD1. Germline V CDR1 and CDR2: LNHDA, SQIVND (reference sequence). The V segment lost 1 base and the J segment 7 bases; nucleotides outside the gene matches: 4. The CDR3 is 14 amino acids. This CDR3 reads CASSIVAGGQPQHF. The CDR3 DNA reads TGTGCCAGTAGTATAGTAGCAGGGGGACAGCCCCAGCATTTT.

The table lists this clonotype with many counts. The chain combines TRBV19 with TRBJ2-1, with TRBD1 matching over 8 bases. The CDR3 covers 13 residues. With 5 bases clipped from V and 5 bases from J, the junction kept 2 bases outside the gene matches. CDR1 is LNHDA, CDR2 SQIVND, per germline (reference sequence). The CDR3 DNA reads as TGTGCCAGTAGTCCGGACAGGGACAATGAGCAGTTCTTC. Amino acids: CASSPDRDNEQFF.